This record covers a single T cell receptor beta chain. As to time point: baseline, week 1 (first vaccination visit). Noted treatment: pre-vaccination baseline after standard-of-care therapy. The germline V and J ends were trimmed by 6 bases and 1 base, with 9 bases remaining between them. The V gene's germline CDR1 is SEHNR and CDR2 FQNEAQ (reference sequence). CDR3 length: 13 amino acids. Clones were sequenced by immunoSEQ multiplex PCR, and TCRdb holds only the in-frame ones, with some missing. Of some 22,000 clones in the sample, roughly 92% were seen once. The data originate from a study of a mutant IDH1 vaccine in newly diagnosed glioma.

This receptor was taken from a young man with glioma. The chain couples TRBV7-9 to TRBJ1-1, with a possible D match to TRBD1 (5 bases). Sample: PBMCs, taken from a glioma patient treated with radiotherapy, temozolomide or both. This CDR3 reads CASRRTGNTEAFF. In nucleotides, the CDR3 is TGTGCCAGCAGAAGAACAGGGAACACTGAAGCTTTCTTT.